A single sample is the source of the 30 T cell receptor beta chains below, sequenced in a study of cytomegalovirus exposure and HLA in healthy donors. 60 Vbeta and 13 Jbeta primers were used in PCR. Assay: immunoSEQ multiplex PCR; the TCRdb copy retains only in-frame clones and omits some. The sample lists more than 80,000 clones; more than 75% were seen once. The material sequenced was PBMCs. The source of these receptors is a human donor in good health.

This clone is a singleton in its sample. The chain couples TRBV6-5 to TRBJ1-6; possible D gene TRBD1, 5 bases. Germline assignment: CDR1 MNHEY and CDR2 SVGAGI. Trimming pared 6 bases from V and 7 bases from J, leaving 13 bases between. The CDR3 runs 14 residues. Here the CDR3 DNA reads TGTGCCAGCAGCCGATGGGGCTTGAATTCACCCCTCCACTTT. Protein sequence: CASSRWGLNSPLHF.

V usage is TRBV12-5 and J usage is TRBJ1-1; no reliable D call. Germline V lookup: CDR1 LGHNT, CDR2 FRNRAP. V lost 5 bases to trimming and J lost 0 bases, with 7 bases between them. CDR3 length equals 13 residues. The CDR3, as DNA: TGTGCTAGTGGTCTACGGTTGAACACTGAAGCTTTCTTT. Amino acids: CASGLRLNTEAFF.

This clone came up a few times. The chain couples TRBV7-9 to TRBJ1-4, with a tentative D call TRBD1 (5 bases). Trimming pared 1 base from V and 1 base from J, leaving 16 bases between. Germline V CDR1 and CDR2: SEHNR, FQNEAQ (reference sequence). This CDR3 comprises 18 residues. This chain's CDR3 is CASSLVAGASRTNEKLFF. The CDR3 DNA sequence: TGTGCCAGCAGCTTAGTTGCTGGGGCTTCTCGAACTAATGAAAAACTGTTTTTT. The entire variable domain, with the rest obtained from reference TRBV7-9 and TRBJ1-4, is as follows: DTGVSQNPRHKITKRGQNVTFRCDPISEHNRLYWYRQTLGQGPEFLTYFQNEAQLEKSRLLSDRFSAERPKGSFSTLEIQRTEQGDSAMYLCASSLVAGASRTNEKLFFGSGTQLSVL.

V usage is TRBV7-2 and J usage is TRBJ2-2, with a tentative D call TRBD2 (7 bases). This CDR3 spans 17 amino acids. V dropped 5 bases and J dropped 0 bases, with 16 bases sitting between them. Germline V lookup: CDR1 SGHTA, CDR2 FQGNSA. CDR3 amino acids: CASSTKGGGTNTGELFF. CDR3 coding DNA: TGTGCCAGCAGCACAAAAGGGGGGGGGACGAACACCGGGGAGCTGTTTTTT.

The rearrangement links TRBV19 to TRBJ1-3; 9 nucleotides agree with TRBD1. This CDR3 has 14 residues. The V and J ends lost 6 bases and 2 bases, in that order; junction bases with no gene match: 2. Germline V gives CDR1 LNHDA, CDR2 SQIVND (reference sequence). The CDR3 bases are TGTGCCAGTAGAGACAGGGGGGCTGGAAACACCATATATTTT. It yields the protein CASRDRGAGNTIYF.

CDR3 nucleotides: TGTGCCAGCAGTGTCCGCGGCGACTACAATGAGCAGTTCTTC. Protein: CASSVRGDYNEQFF. The V gene is TRBV2, the J gene TRBJ2-1; the D is unclear. The germline V and J ends were trimmed by 4 bases and 3 bases, with 10 bases remaining between them. CDR3 size: 14 residues. CDR1 is SNHLY and CDR2 is FYNNEI in the germline V gene.

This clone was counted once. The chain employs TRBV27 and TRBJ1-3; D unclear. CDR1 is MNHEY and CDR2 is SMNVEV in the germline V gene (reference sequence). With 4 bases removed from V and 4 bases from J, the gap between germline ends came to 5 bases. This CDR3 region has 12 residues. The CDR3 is CASSSRGNTIYF. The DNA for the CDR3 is TGTGCCAGCAGTTCCCGGGGAAACACCATATATTTT.

As DNA, the CDR3 is TGTGCCAGCAGTTACGACAGGGAAAAGGTACCGGGGGAGCTGTTTTTT. Protein sequence: CASSYDREKVPGELFF. V and J are TRBV7-9 and TRBJ2-2; 7 nucleotides line up with TRBD1. V dropped 6 bases and J dropped 8; count of bases not matched to a gene: 15. The CDR3 has 16 amino acids. Germline-derived CDR1 and CDR2 are SEHNR and FQNEAQ (reference sequence).

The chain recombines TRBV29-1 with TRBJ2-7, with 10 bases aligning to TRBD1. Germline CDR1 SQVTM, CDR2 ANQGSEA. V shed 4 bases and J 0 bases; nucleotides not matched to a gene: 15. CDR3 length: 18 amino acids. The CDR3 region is CSVVGDRGYSGSSYEQYF. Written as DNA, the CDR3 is TGCAGCGTTGTGGGGGACAGGGGTTATTCGGGGAGCTCCTACGAGCAGTACTTC.

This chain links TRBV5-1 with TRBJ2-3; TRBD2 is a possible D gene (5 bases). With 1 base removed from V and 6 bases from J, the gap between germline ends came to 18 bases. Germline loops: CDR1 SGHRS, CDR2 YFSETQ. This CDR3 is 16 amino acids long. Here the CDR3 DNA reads TGCGCCAGCAGCTTGAATGGAGTAGCCACGGGGGATACGCAGTATTTT. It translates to CASSLNGVATGDTQYF.

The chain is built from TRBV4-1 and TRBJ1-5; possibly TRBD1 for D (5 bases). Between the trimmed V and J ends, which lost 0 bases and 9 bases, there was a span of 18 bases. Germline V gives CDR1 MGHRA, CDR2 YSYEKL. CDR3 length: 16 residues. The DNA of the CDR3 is TGCGCCAGCAGCCAAGAGGGGTGGGGCATACGAGGGCCCCAGCATTTT. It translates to CASSQEGWGIRGPQHF.

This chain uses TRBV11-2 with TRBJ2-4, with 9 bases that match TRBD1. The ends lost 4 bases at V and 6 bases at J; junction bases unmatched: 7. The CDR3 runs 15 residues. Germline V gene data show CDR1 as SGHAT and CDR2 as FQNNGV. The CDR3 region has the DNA TGTGCCAGCAGCTGGGGGGGGACAGGGCGAAACATTCAGTACTTC. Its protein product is CASSWGGTGRNIQYF.

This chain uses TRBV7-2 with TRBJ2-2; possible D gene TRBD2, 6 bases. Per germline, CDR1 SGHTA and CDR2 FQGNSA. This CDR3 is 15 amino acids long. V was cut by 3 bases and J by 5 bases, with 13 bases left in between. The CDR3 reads CASSFQRARTGELFF. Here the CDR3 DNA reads TGTGCCAGCAGCTTCCAGCGGGCGCGGACCGGGGAGCTGTTTTTT.

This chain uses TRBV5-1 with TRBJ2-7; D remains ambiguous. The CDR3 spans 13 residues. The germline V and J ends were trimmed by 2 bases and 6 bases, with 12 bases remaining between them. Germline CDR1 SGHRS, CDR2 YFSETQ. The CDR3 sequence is CASSLTAGSEQYF. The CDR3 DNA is TGCGCCAGCAGCTTAACGGCAGGTAGCGAGCAGTACTTC.

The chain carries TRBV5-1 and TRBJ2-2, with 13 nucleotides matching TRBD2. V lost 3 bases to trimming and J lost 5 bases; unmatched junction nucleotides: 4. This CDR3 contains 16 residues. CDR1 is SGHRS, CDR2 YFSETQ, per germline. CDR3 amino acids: CASSSGLAGVTGELFF. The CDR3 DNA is TGCGCCAGCAGCTCTGGACTAGCGGGAGTTACCGGGGAGCTGTTTTTT.

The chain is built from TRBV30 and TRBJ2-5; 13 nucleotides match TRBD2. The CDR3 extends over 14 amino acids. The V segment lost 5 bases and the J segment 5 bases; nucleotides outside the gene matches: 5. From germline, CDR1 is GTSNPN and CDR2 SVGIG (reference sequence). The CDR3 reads CAWGLAGDVETQYF. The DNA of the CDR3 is TGTGCCTGGGGACTAGCGGGAGATGTGGAGACCCAGTACTTC.

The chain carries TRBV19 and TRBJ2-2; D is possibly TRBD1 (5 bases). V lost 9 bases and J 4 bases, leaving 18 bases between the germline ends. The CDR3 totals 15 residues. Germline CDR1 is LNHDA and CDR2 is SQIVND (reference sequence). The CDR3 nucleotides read TGTGCCAGCAGGGTCGGGCAGGGTTTCACCGGGGAGCTGTTTTTT. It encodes CASRVGQGFTGELFF.

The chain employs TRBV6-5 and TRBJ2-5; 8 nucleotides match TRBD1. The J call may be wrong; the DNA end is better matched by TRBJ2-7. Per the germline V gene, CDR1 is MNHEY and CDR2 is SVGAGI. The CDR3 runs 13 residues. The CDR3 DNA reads TGTGCCAGCACCCCCCCAGGGGGCGACGAGCAGTACTTC. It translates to CASTPPGGDEQYF.

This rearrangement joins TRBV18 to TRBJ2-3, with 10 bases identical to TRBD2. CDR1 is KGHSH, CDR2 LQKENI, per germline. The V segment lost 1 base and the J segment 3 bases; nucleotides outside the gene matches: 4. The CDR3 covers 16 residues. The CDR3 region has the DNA TGTGCCAGCTCACCACTTGGACTAGCGGTTACAGATACGCAGTATTTT. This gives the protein CASSPLGLAVTDTQYF.

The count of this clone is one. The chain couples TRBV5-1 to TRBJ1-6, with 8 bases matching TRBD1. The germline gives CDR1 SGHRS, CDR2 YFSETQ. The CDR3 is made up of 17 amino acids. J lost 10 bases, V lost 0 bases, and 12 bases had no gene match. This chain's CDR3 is CASSLETRGQAGSPLHF. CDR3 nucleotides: TGCGCCAGCAGCTTGGAAACGAGGGGACAGGCTGGGTCACCCCTCCACTTT.

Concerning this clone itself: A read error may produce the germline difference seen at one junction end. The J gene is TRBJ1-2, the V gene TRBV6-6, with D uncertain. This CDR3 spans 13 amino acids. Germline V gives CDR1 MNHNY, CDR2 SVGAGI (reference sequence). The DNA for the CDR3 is TGTGCCAGCAGGGCCAGATCGAACTATGGCTACCCCTTC. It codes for CASRARSNYGYPF.

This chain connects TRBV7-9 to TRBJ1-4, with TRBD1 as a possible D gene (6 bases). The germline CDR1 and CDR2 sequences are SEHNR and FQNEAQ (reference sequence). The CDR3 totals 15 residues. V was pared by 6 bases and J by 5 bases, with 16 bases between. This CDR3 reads CASSTNRARNEKLFF. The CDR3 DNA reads TGTGCCAGCAGTACCAACAGGGCGAGAAATGAAAAACTGTTTTTT.

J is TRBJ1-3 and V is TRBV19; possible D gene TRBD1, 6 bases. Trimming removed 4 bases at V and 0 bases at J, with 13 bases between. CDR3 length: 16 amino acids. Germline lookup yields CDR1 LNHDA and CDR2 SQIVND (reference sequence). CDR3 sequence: CASSKGTQASGNTIYF. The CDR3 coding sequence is TGTGCCAGTAGTAAAGGGACACAGGCCTCTGGAAACACCATATATTTT.

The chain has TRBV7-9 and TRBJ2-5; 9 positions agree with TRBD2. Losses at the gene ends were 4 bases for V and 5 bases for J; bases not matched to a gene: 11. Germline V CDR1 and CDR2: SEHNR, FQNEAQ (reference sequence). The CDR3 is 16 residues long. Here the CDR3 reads CASSSTRRLADETQYF. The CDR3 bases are TGTGCCAGCAGCTCCACAAGAAGACTAGCGGACGAGACCCAGTACTTC.

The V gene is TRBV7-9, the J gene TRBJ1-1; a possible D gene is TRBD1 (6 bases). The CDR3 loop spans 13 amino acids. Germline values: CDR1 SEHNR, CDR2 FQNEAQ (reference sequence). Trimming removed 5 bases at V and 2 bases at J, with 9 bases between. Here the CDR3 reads CASSKDRNTEAFF. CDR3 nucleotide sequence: TGTGCCAGCAGCAAGGACAGAAACACTGAAGCTTTCTTT.

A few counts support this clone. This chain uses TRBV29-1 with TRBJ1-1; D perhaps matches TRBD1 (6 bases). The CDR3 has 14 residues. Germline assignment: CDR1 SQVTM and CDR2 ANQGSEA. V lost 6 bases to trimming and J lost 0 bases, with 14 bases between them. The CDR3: CSVHHGQLNTEAFF. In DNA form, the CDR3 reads TGCAGCGTCCACCACGGACAGCTGAACACTGAAGCTTTCTTT.

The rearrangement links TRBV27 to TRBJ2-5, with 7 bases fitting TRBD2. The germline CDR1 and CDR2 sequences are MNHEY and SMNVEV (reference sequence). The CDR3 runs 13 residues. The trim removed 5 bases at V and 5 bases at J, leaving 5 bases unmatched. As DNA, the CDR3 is TGTGCCAGCAGTGTACTGGGGGGGGAGACCCAGTACTTC. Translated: CASSVLGGETQYF.

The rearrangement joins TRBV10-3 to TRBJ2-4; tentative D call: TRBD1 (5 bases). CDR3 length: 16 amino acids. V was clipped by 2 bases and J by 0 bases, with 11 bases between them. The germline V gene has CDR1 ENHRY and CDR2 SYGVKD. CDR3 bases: TGTGCCATCAGTGAGAGGCAGGGCCTAGCCAAAAACATTCAGTACTTC. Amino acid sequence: CAISERQGLAKNIQYF.

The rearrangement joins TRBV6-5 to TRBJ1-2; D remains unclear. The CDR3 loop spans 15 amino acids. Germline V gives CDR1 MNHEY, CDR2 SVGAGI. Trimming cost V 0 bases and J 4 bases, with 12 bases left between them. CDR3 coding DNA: TGTGCCAGCAGTTACTCTCCAGACATAAGCTATGGCTACACCTTC. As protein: CASSYSPDISYGYTF.

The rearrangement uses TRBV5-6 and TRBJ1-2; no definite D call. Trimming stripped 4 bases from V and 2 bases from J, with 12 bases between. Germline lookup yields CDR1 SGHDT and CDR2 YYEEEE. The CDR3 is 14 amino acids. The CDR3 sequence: CASSATVLNYGYTF. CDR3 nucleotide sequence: TGTGCCAGCAGCGCTACAGTGCTAAACTATGGCTACACCTTC.